The 2 T cell receptor beta chains reported below all come from one sample, sequenced in a study of blood T cell repertoires in COVID-19. The data were produced by immunoSEQ multiplex PCR, yet TCRdb's version contains in-frame clones alone and is incomplete. The top ten hold 11% of the sample, which has 150,000 to 200,000 clones, about 81% seen once. Sequencing input: peripheral blood. These receptors all stem from a human donor in a cohort sampled during active COVID-19.

Only one count was recorded for this clone. The CDR3 loop reads CASSRNGYFYGYTF. CDR3 nucleotide sequence: TGTGCCAGCAGCCGAAACGGGTATTTCTATGGCTACACCTTC. The rearrangement joins TRBV5-6 to TRBJ1-2, with unresolved D. V was pared by 4 bases and J by 4 bases, with 14 bases between. There are 14 residues in the CDR3. CDR1 is SGHDT and CDR2 is YYEEEE in the germline V gene.

This rearrangement joins TRBV19 to TRBJ2-7; D gene unclear. The CDR3 sequence is 13 residues long. Germline assignment: CDR1 LNHDA and CDR2 SQIVND (reference sequence). V was trimmed by 4 bases and J by 2 bases, leaving 9 bases between them. In DNA, the CDR3 is TGTGCCAGTAGTAACCGAGGCCCCTACGAGCAGTACTTC. Amino acids: CASSNRGPYEQYF. Based on the CDR3 plus reference TRBV19 and TRBJ2-7, the full variable domain is DGGITQSPKYLFRKEGQNVTLSCEQNLNHDAMYWYRQDPGQGLRLIYYSQIVNDFQKGDIAEGYSVSREKKESFPLTVTSAQKNPTAFYLCASSNRGPYEQYFGPGTRLTVT.